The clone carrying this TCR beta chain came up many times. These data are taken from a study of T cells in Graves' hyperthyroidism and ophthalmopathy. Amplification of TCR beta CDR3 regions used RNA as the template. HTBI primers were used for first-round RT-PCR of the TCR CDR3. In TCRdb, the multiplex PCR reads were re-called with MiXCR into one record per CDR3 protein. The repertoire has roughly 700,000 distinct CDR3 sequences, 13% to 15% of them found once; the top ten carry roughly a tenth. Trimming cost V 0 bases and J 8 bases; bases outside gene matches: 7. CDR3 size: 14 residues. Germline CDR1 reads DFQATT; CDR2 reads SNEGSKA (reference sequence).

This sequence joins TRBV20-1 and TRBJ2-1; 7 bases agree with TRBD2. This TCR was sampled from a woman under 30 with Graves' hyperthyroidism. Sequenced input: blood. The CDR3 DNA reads TGCAGTGCTAGAGAGGGGAGGGCTGGATATGAGCAGTTCTTC. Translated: CSAREGRAGYEQFF.